These 18 T cell receptor beta chains were sequenced from one sample in a study of blood T cell repertoires in COVID-19. Generated by immunoSEQ multiplex PCR, the TCRdb table keeps only in-frame clones and is missing some. The sample consists of about 160,000 clones, roughly 81% of them appearing once. The sequenced sample consisted of peripheral blood. These receptors all come from a man aged 35-49 years with acute or convalescent COVID-19.

The chain links TRBV7-2 to TRBJ2-2; 10 bases are shared with TRBD2. CDR1 and CDR2 from the germline V gene are SGHTA and FQGNSA. This CDR3 spans 16 amino acids. The J segment lost 2 bases and the V segment lost 6 bases, leaving 6 bases of the junction unmatched. The DNA for the CDR3 is TGTGCCAGCAGTCCAGGACTAGCGGCTAACACCGGGGAGCTGTTTTTT. Translated: CASSPGLAANTGELFF.

This chain uses TRBV4-3 with TRBJ1-2; D remains ambiguous. The CDR3 has 16 residues. CDR1 LGHNA and CDR2 YSLEER come from the germline V gene. The V end was cut by 1 base, the J end by 4 bases, with 16 bases between. CDR3 sequence: CASSQAASQASYGYTF. Here the CDR3 DNA reads TGCGCCAGCAGCCAAGCGGCCAGTCAAGCGTCCTATGGCTACACCTTC.

The chain links TRBV19 to TRBJ1-1; 9 bases match TRBD1. V lost 7 bases and J lost 6; bases outside the gene matches: 9. CDR1 is LNHDA, CDR2 SQIVND, per germline (reference sequence). This CDR3 has 14 amino acids. CDR3 sequence (DNA): TGTGCCAGTAAAACTCCGGGACAGGGACCTGAAGCTTTCTTT. Protein sequence: CASKTPGQGPEAFF. Based on the CDR3 plus reference TRBV19 and TRBJ1-1, the full variable domain is DGGITQSPKYLFRKEGQNVTLSCEQNLNHDAMYWYRQDPGQGLRLIYYSQIVNDFQKGDIAEGYSVSREKKESFPLTVTSAQKNPTAFYLCASKTPGQGPEAFFGQGTRLTVV.

The rearrangement joins TRBV10-3 to TRBJ1-3, with 9 bases aligning to TRBD1. V lost 2 bases, J lost 2 bases, and 1 base stayed unmatched. Germline lookup yields CDR1 ENHRY and CDR2 SYGVKD. The CDR3 length is 15 residues. The CDR3 bases are TGTGCCATCAGTGAGGGGACAGGGACTGGAAACACCATATATTTT. Encoded protein: CAISEGTGTGNTIYF.

The chain links TRBV4-2 to TRBJ2-3; 11 nucleotides align to TRBD2. Trimming cost V 4 bases and J 3 bases; bases outside gene matches: 6. The CDR3 is 16 residues long. Germline values: CDR1 LGHNA, CDR2 YNFKEQ. The DNA of the CDR3 is TGTGCCAGCAGCCCCCTAGCGGGGGGCCTAACAGATACGCAGTATTTT. Translating it yields CASSPLAGGLTDTQYF.

The gene calls are TRBV27 and TRBJ1-5; a weak D match, TRBD1 (6 bases). CDR3 length: 14 residues. V lost 5 bases to trimming and J lost 3 bases, with 11 bases between them. Looked up from germline, CDR1 is MNHEY and CDR2 is SMNVEV (reference sequence). The DNA of the CDR3 is TGTGCCAGCAGTCCGGGGGGCCCCAATCAGCCCCAGCATTTT. It specifies CASSPGGPNQPQHF.

This chain joins TRBV2 and TRBJ2-7; D is possibly TRBD2 (6 bases). Between the trimmed V and J ends, which lost 7 bases and 7 bases, there was a span of 11 bases. The CDR3 is 11 amino acids. Germline-derived CDR1 and CDR2 are SNHLY and FYNNEI. The CDR3: CASTRLGEQYF. DNA for the CDR3: TGTGCCAGCACCAGACTAGGGGAGCAGTACTTC.

About this clone itself: Germline is not matched at one junction end, which may reflect a read error. This chain connects TRBV7-7 to TRBJ2-3, with D maybe TRBD2 (6 bases). The CDR3 has 14 amino acids. CDR1 and CDR2 from the germline V gene are SSHAT and FNYEAQ (reference sequence). CDR3 amino acids: CASSPRTITDTQYF. The CDR3 DNA follows: TGTGCTAGCAGCCCTCGGACTATCACAGATACGCAGTATTTT.

The chain uses TRBV30 and TRBJ2-2; D is perhaps TRBD1 (6 bases). Trimming took off 2 bases at V and 7 bases at J, with 14 bases between the two ends. This CDR3 has 14 residues. Germline CDR1 is GTSNPN and CDR2 is SVGIG (reference sequence). DNA for the CDR3: TGTGCCTGGAGTCAGGACAGACGGGGCGGGGAGCTGTTTTTT. Residues: CAWSQDRRGGELFF.

This clone was counted only a few times. The chain uses TRBV20-1 and TRBJ2-5; maybe TRBD2 (7 bases). The germline V gene has CDR1 DFQATT and CDR2 SNEGSKA (reference sequence). Trimming took off 6 bases at V and 5 bases at J, with 10 bases between the two ends. The CDR3 has 11 residues. The CDR3 sequence: CSAEGGETQYF. The CDR3 DNA reads TGCAGTGCCGAGGGGGGGGAGACCCAGTACTTC.

The chain links TRBV27 to TRBJ1-1; D not resolved. Germline assignment: CDR1 MNHEY and CDR2 SMNVEV (reference sequence). V lost 2 bases to trimming and J lost 6 bases, with 10 bases between them. CDR3 length: 13 amino acids. The CDR3 loop is CASSLGPAAEAFF. In nucleotides, the CDR3 is TGTGCCAGCAGTTTAGGTCCGGCGGCTGAAGCTTTCTTT.

This clone was counted only a few times. This chain uses TRBV30 with TRBJ1-6, with 7 bases that match TRBD1. Germline CDR1 reads GTSNPN; CDR2 reads SVGIG (reference sequence). The CDR3 sequence is 15 residues long. The V and J ends lost 0 bases and 9 bases, in that order; junction bases with no gene match: 8. The CDR3 here is CAWSVSRGISSPLHF. CDR3 bases: TGTGCCTGGAGTGTGTCCAGGGGGATTAGTTCACCCCTCCACTTT.

V gene TRBV21-1 combines with J gene TRBJ1-5. TRBV21-1 is termed a pseudogene. There are 11 residues in the CDR3. The CDR3 sequence: CGRGAPQPQHF. CDR3 bases: TGTGGCCGGGGGGCGCCTCAGCCCCAGCATTTT.

The genes are TRBV6-7 and TRBJ1-1; 8 bases agree with TRBD1. TRBV6-7 is marked as an open reading frame, function uncertain. The CDR3 is 18 residues long. The V gene end was trimmed by 6 bases and the J gene end by 1 base; junction bases not matched to a gene: 16. The CDR3: CASRQKIDRGSGNTEAFF. The CDR3 bases are TGTGCCAGCAGACAAAAAATAGACAGGGGTTCAGGGAACACTGAAGCTTTCTTT.

The V and J genes are TRBV5-6 and TRBJ2-5, with D possibly TRBD2 on 6 matching bases. This CDR3 is built from 12 residues. CDR1 is SGHDT, CDR2 YYEEEE, per germline. V lost 6 bases, J lost 1 base, and 7 bases lay in between. CDR3: CASTEGQETQYF. CDR3 DNA: TGTGCCAGCACGGAGGGCCAAGAGACCCAGTACTTC.

There are a few counts of this clone. This rearrangement joins TRBV29-1 to TRBJ2-2, with 7 bases identical to TRBD1. Germline values: CDR1 SQVTM, CDR2 ANQGSEA. The CDR3 sequence is 13 residues long. Germline trimming cut 4 bases from V and 6 bases from J; bases unmatched to any gene: 5. The CDR3 region has the DNA TGCAGCGTTGCGCAGGGGGATTCCGGGGAGCTGTTTTTT. It is translated as CSVAQGDSGELFF.

A word on this clone: Other DNA sequences in this sample translate to the same CDR3. The chain has TRBV5-4 and TRBJ2-5; 12 bases align to TRBD2. This CDR3 is 15 amino acids long. Trimming took 4 bases from V and 1 from J; bases not matched to a gene: 2. Germline CDR1 and CDR2: SGHNT and YYREEE (reference sequence). The CDR3 DNA follows: TGTGCCAGCAGCCTAGCGGGGGGGATCCAAGAGACCCAGTACTTC. Protein product: CASSLAGGIQETQYF. Drawing the rest from reference TRBV5-4 and TRBJ2-5, the complete variable domain is ETGVTQSPTHLIKTRGQQVTLRCSSQSGHNTVSWYQQALGQGPQFIFQYYREEENGRGNFPPRFSGLQFPNYSSELNVNALELDDSALYLCASSLAGGIQETQYFGPGTRLLVL.

This chain connects TRBV2 to TRBJ1-1, with D possibly matching TRBD1 (5 bases). The V gene lost 5 bases and the J gene lost 3 bases, with 10 bases spanning the gap. Germline V gene data show CDR1 as SNHLY and CDR2 as FYNNEI. The CDR3 consists of 13 residues. CDR3 sequence: CASSMLQDTEAFF. CDR3 bases: TGTGCCAGCAGTATGTTACAGGACACTGAAGCTTTCTTT.